Below, 14 T cell receptor beta chains from the same sample are listed, as sequenced in a study of OX40 agonist ivuxolimab in advanced cancers. Profiling relied on immunoSEQ multiplex PCR, and the TCRdb table lists in-frame clones only, not all of them. The sample has about 58,000 clones; about 82% are singletons. The material sequenced was CD4+ or CD8+ T cells sorted from blood, taken in a trial of the OX40 agonist ivuxolimab. The origin of the receptors is an adult with an advanced solid tumor such as melanoma, head and neck, liver or kidney cancer.

The chain carries TRBV7-8 and TRBJ2-5; TRBD1 matches at 7 bases. The germline CDR1 and CDR2 sequences are SGHVS and FQNEAQ. The CDR3 covers 16 residues. V dropped 5 bases and J dropped 1; count of bases not matched to a gene: 10. This CDR3 reads CASSPLLGGLQETQYF. The DNA of the CDR3 is TGTGCCAGCAGCCCCCTATTAGGGGGCCTCCAAGAGACCCAGTACTTC.

The chain links TRBV5-1 to TRBJ1-5, with a possible D match to TRBD1 (5 bases). The CDR3 loop spans 14 amino acids. CDR1 and CDR2 (germline): SGHRS, YFSETQ. Trimming took off 3 bases at V and 4 bases at J, with 11 bases between the two ends. The CDR3 DNA follows: TGCGCCAGCAGCTCCGGGACGGGGAATCAGCCCCAGCATTTT. Residues: CASSSGTGNQPQHF. The entire variable domain, with the rest obtained from reference TRBV5-1 and TRBJ1-5, is as follows: KAGVTQTPRYLIKTRGQQVTLSCSPISGHRSVSWYQQTPGQGLQFLFEYFSETQRNKGNFPGRFSGRQFSNSRSEMNVSTLELGDSALYLCASSSGTGNQPQHFGDGTRLSIL.

The rearrangement uses TRBV30 and TRBJ1-1, with TRBD1 identical over 8 bases. This CDR3 is 12 amino acids long. Germline V gene lookup returns CDR1 GTSNPN and CDR2 SVGIG (reference sequence). With V trimmed by 8 bases and J by 0 bases, 2 bases remained unmatched. This CDR3 reads CAGDRLNTEAFF. The CDR3 DNA is TGTGCCGGGGACAGGTTGAACACTGAAGCTTTCTTT.

As DNA, the CDR3 is TGTGCCAGCAGTGAAAAGCGGAGGAGCTCCTACGAGCAGTACTTC. Translation gives CASSEKRRSSYEQYF. The V and J genes are TRBV6-1 and TRBJ2-7; TRBD2 might be the D (5 bases). The V and J ends lost 2 bases and 0 bases respectively, with 11 bases between them. The CDR3 runs to 15 residues. Germline loops: CDR1 MNHNS, CDR2 SASEGT.

In nucleotides, the CDR3 is TGTGCCAGCAGTTACTCGACAGGGGCAATTAACTATGGCTACACCTTC. Its translation: CASSYSTGAINYGYTF. V usage is TRBV6-5 and J usage is TRBJ1-2; 8 bases align to TRBD1. Germline loops: CDR1 MNHEY, CDR2 SVGAGI. The CDR3 runs 16 residues. The V gene end was trimmed by 0 bases and the J gene end by 1 base; junction bases not matched to a gene: 4.

The chain is built from TRBV7-2 and TRBJ2-7; no firm D call. Germline CDR1 reads SGHTA; CDR2 reads FQGNSA. V shed 3 bases and J shed 0 bases, with 3 bases lying between them. The CDR3 has 12 amino acids. CDR3 loop: CASSFNSYEQYF. Written as DNA, the CDR3 is TGTGCCAGCAGCTTCAACTCCTACGAGCAGTACTTC.

V is TRBV30 and J is TRBJ2-3; weak D call: TRBD1 (7 bases). This CDR3 has 17 residues. Per germline, CDR1 GTSNPN and CDR2 SVGIG (reference sequence). The V gene lost 0 bases and the J gene lost 2 bases, with 18 bases spanning the gap. CDR3 DNA: TGTGCCTGGAGTGTAGGGACCCAGGGGGGTATCACAGATACGCAGTATTTT. Its translation is CAWSVGTQGGITDTQYF. Full variable domain (remainder filled in from reference TRBV30 and TRBJ2-3): SQTIHQWPATLVQPVGSPLSLECTVEGTSNPNLYWYRQAAGRGLQLLFYSVGIGQISSEVPQNLSASRPQDRQFILSSKKLLLSDSGFYLCAWSVGTQGGITDTQYFGPGTRLTVL.

The CDR3 DNA sequence: TGTGCCAGCACCCCTCGGGGGGGGCGCGGCTATGGCTACACCTTC. Translated, it gives CASTPRGGRGYGYTF. The chain links TRBV6-6 to TRBJ1-2; D possibly corresponds to TRBD1 (6 bases). Germline V gene lookup returns CDR1 MNHNY and CDR2 SVGAGI (reference sequence). The CDR3 runs 15 residues. Trimming took off 7 bases at V and 4 bases at J, with 19 bases between the two ends.

The chain links TRBV5-1 to TRBJ2-2, with D unresolved. V lost 2 bases and J 1 base, leaving 3 bases between the germline ends. The V gene's germline CDR1 is SGHRS and CDR2 YFSETQ. This CDR3 spans 13 amino acids. The CDR3 nucleotides are TGCGCCAGCAGCTTAAAGAACACCGGGGAGCTGTTTTTT. Protein sequence: CASSLKNTGELFF.

V is TRBV6-5 and J is TRBJ2-3, with 11 bases fitting TRBD1. From germline, CDR1 is MNHEY and CDR2 SVGAGI. The V segment lost 6 bases and the J segment 5 bases; nucleotides outside the gene matches: 4. This CDR3 is 14 amino acids long. In DNA, the CDR3 is TGTGCCAGCAGCCGGGACAGGGGGAAAGATACGCAGTATTTT. Translation gives CASSRDRGKDTQYF.

V and J are TRBV6-1 and TRBJ2-7; 11 nucleotides line up with TRBD1. J gave up 4 bases and V 5 bases, and 7 bases lay outside the gene matches. The CDR3 spans 15 residues. Looked up from germline, CDR1 is MNHNS and CDR2 is SASEGT. CDR3 loop: CASSLTGTGGYEQYF. The DNA for the CDR3 is TGTGCCAGCAGTTTAACCGGGACAGGGGGTTACGAGCAGTACTTC.

This chain connects TRBV6-1 to TRBJ1-1; 10 bases are a match to TRBD1. The CDR3 loop spans 15 amino acids. V lost 6 bases, J lost 2 bases, and 6 bases stayed unmatched. CDR1 and CDR2 (germline): MNHNS, SASEGT. The CDR3: CASSGQGGINTEAFF. CDR3 coding DNA: TGTGCCAGCAGCGGACAGGGGGGGATCAACACTGAAGCTTTCTTT.

This clone was counted once. This chain links TRBV11-2 with TRBJ2-2; D is possibly TRBD2 (7 bases). The CDR3 consists of 17 residues. Between the trimmed V and J ends, which lost 5 bases and 4 bases, there was a span of 20 bases. Germline assignment: CDR1 SGHAT and CDR2 FQNNGV. The CDR3 sequence is CASSRDLRGPRTGELFF. CDR3 DNA sequence: TGTGCCAGCAGCCGTGATTTGCGGGGGCCGCGCACCGGGGAGCTGTTTTTT.

This clone came up a few times. The CDR3 reads CASSLAGDGTEAFF. The CDR3 DNA sequence: TGCGCCAGCAGCTTGGCCGGGGATGGGACTGAAGCTTTCTTT. The chain recombines TRBV5-1 with TRBJ1-1; D gene ambiguous. Per germline, CDR1 SGHRS and CDR2 YFSETQ. This CDR3 has 14 amino acids. V lost 0 bases to trimming and J lost 5 bases, with 11 bases between them.